This TCR beta chain was sequenced for a study of blood T cell repertoires in COVID-19. Study overall: In each case, the material was cDNA or gDNA derived from T cells, B-cell-depleted T cells, or PBMCs.

Germline V gene lookup returns CDR1 SGHRS and CDR2 YFSETQ. V shed 1 base and J 7 bases; nucleotides not matched to a gene: 7. The CDR3 runs to 15 residues. Authors' analysis steps: Scientists estimated how many nucleated cells there were by amplifying reference gene primers. Some clones are missing from TCRdb's copy, which holds only in-frame ones; the method was immunoSEQ multiplex PCR. That table furnishes V, J and clone size, whereas the DNA furnished D and trimming. The sample records some 350,000 clones, 70% to 90% being singletons. The gene calls are TRBV5-1 and TRBJ2-1; 8 positions match TRBD1. The sequenced material came from PBMCs or T cells enriched from blood (not recorded which). This clonotype was sampled from a woman aged 25-40 years who had recovered from COVID-19. CDR3 nucleotides: TGCGCCAGCAGCTTGATGCAGGGGGCAATGAATGAGCAGTTCTTC. This gives the protein CASSLMQGAMNEQFF. Combining the CDR3 with reference TRBV5-1 and TRBJ2-1 gives the whole variable domain KAGVTQTPRYLIKTRGQQVTLSCSPISGHRSVSWYQQTPGQGLQFLFEYFSETQRNKGNFPGRFSGRQFSNSRSEMNVSTLELGDSALYLCASSLMQGAMNEQFFGPGTRLTVL.